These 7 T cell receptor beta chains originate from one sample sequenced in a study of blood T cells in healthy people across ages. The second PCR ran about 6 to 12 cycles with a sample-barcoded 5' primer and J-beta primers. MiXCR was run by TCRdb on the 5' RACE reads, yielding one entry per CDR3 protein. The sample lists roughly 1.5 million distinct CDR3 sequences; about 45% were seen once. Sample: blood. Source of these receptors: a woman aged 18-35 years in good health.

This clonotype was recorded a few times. This chain's CDR3 is CASSFGIIHEQYF. CDR3 nucleotide sequence: TGTGCCAGCAGTTTCGGCATTATCCACGAGCAGTACTTC. The V call is TRBV27, the J call TRBJ2-7; D is undetermined. From germline, CDR1 is MNHEY and CDR2 SMNVEV (reference sequence). The CDR3 extends over 13 amino acids. V shed 3 bases and J shed 5 bases, with 11 bases lying between them.

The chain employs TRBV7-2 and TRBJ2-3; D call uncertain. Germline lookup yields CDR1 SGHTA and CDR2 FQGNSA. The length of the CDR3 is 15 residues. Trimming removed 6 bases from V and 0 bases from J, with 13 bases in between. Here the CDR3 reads CASRPTVTSTDTQYF. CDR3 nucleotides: TGTGCCAGCAGACCGACGGTGACTAGCACAGATACGCAGTATTTT.

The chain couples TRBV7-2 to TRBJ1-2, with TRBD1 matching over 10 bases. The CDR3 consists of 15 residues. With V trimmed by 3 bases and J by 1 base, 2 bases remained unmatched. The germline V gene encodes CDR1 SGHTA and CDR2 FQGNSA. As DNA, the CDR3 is TGTGCCAGCAGCTTTCGGGACAGGGGTAACTATGGCTACACCTTC. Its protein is CASSFRDRGNYGYTF.

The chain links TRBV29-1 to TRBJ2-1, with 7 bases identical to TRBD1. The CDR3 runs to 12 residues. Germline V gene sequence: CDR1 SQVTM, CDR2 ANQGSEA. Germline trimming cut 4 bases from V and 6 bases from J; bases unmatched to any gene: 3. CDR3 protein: CSVGQGGNEQFF. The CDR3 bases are TGCAGCGTTGGACAGGGCGGCAATGAGCAGTTCTTC.

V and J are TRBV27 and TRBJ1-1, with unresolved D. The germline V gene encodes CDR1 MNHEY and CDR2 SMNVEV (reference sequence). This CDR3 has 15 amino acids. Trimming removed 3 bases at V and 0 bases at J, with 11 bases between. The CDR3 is CASSFTGKMNTEAFF. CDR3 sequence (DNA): TGTGCCAGCAGTTTCACCGGCAAAATGAACACTGAAGCTTTCTTT.

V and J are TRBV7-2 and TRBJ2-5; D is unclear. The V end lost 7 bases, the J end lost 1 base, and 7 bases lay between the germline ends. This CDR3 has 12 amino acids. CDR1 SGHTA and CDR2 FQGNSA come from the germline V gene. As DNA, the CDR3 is TGTGCCAGCACCGACCCCCAAGAGACCCAGTACTTC. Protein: CASTDPQETQYF.

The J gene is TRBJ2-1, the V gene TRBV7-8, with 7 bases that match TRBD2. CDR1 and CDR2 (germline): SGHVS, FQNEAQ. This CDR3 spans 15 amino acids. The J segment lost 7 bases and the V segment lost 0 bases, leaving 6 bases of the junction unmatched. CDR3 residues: CASSLAGRALNEQFF. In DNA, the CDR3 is TGTGCCAGCAGCTTAGCAGGGAGGGCCCTAAATGAGCAGTTCTTC.